The source of this T cell receptor (beta chain) is a study of control samples from healthy donors and cancer patients. The CDR3 sequence is 17 residues long. Germline CDR1 is DFQATT and CDR2 is SNEGSKA (reference sequence). V was clipped by 3 bases and J by 0 bases, with 19 bases between them. Sequenced by immunoSEQ multiplex PCR; TCRdb stores in-frame clones only, minus some. The profile shows about 120,000 clones, about 95% of them singletons. Input material: blood. The chain has TRBV20-1 and TRBJ2-3; D is possibly TRBD2 (5 bases). The source of this sequence is a man in his thirties or forties in good health. CDR3 DNA sequence: TGCAGTGCTAGTCTATGGGTAAGGAGCGGTAGCACAGATACGCAGTATTTT. Translating it yields CSASLWVRSGSTDTQYF.